This T cell receptor beta chain was sequenced during a study of blood T cell repertoires in COVID-19. For the study at large: Researchers got acute and convalescent COVID-19 samples from the United States, Italy and Spain.

All enrollees were roughly 18 to 89 years old and from 20 to 30 US areas. Clinical histories supplied by participants themselves formed the basis of cohort assignment. The authors' processing: Researchers report that nucleated cell counts were estimated from reference gene primer amplification. Sequencing used immunoSEQ multiplex PCR; TCRdb keeps in-frame clones, though not all of them. For V, J and clone size, that table is used; D and trimming come from the DNA. The data contain 200,000 to 250,000 clones, almost 85% of them seen just once; the ten biggest clones take up over 7.5%. This clone came up once. CDR1 and CDR2 (germline): SGHRS, YFSETQ. The V gene end was trimmed by 1 base and the J gene end by 4 bases; junction bases not matched to a gene: 10. The CDR3 contains 17 residues.

V is TRBV5-1 and J is TRBJ2-5, with 10 bases identical to TRBD2. Material for sequencing was PBMCs or T cells enriched from blood (not recorded which). The origin of this receptor is a woman aged 45 to 65 with acute COVID-19. The CDR3 sequence is CASSLRGSGGPGETQYF. The CDR3, as DNA: TGCGCCAGCAGCTTGCGGGGTAGCGGGGGGCCGGGAGAGACCCAGTACTTC.